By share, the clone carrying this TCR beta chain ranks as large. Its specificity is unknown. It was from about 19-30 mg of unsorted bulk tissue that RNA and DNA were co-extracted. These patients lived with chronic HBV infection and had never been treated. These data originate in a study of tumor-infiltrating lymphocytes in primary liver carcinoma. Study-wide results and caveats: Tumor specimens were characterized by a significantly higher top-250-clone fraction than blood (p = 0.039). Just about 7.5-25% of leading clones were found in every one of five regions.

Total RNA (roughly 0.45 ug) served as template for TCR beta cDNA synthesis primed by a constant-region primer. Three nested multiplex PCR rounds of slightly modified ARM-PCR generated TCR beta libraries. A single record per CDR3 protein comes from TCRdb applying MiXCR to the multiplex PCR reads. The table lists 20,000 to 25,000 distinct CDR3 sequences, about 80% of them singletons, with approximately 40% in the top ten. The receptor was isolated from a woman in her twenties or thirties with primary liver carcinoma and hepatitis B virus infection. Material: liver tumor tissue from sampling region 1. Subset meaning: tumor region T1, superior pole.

CDR3 DNA: TGTGCCAGCAGCCCGACACCGGCCCTAACGGCTTTCTTT. It yields the protein CASSPTPALTAFF. This rearrangement joins TRBV6-2 or TRBV6-3 to TRBJ1-1; D is unresolved. This CDR3 is 13 amino acids long. The V end was cut by 6 bases, the J end by 11 bases, with 19 bases between. CDR1 and CDR2 from the germline V gene are MNHEY and SVGEGT.